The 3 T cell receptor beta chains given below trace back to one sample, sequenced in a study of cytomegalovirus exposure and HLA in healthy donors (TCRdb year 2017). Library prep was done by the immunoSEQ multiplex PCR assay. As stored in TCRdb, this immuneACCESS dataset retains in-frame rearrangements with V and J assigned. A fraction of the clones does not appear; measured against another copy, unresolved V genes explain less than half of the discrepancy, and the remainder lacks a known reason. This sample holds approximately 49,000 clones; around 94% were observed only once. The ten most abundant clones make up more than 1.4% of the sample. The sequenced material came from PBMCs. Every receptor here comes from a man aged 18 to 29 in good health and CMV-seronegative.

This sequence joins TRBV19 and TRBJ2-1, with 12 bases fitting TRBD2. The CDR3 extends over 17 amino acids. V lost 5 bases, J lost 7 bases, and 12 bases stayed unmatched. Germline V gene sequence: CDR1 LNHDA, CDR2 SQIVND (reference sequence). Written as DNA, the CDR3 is TGTGCCAGTAGTTCGGGACTAGCGGGCTCTCGTAGAAATGAGCAGTTCTTC. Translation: CASSSGLAGSRRNEQFF. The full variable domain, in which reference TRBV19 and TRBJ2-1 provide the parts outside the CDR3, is DGGITQSPKYLFRKEGQNVTLSCEQNLNHDAMYWYRQDPGQGLRLIYYSQIVNDFQKGDIAEGYSVSREKKESFPLTVTSAQKNPTAFYLCASSSGLAGSRRNEQFFGPGTRLTVL.

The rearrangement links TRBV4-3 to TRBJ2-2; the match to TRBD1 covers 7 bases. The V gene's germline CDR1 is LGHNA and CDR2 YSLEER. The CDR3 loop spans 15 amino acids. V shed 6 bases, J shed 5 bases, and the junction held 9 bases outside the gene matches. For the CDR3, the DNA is TGCGCCAGCAGGGAGTGGACAGGCCGGACCGGGGAGCTGTTTTTT. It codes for CASREWTGRTGELFF.

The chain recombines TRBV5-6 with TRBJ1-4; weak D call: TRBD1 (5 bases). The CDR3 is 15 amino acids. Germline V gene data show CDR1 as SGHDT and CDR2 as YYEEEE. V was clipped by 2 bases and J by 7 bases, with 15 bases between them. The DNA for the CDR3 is TGTGCCAGCAGCTTATCCCAGGGAGGGTTTGAAAAACTGTTTTTT. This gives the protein CASSLSQGGFEKLFF.